The clone carrying this TCR beta chain has only a few counts. Its cognate antigen is unknown. Peripheral blood genomic DNA, not sorted cells or RNA, was the template. CDR1 PRHDT and CDR2 FYEKMQ come from the germline V gene (reference sequence). After removal of 5 bases from V and 6 bases from J, the junction contained 4 bases not matched to a gene. This CDR3 comprises 13 residues. The entry originates in a study of T cell repertoires in aging, cancer and after chemotherapy. Findings of the study overall: In each cancer cohort, median generation probability increased across chemotherapy, suggesting thymic output rebounded.

Multiplex touch-down PCR with TRB-A/B primers amplified rearranged V-D-J TRB sequences. TCRdb itself ran the multiplex PCR reads through MiXCR, one entry per CDR3 protein. The table shows 9,500 to 13,000 distinct CDR3 sequences, with 38% occurring only once. This rearrangement joins TRBV13 to TRBJ2-1; 7 bases fit TRBD2. The clonotype comes from a human donor in good health. Sequenced input: blood. CDR3 amino acids: CASSLGGFNEQFF. Written as DNA, the CDR3 is TGTGCCAGCAGCCTCGGGGGGTTCAATGAGCAGTTCTTC.